This TCR beta chain derives from a study of cytomegalovirus exposure and HLA in healthy donors. The V gene lost 5 bases and the J gene lost 0 bases, with 8 bases spanning the gap. Germline lookup yields CDR1 SEHNR and CDR2 FQNEAQ (reference sequence). The CDR3 sequence is 15 residues long. The PCR contained 60 Vbeta and 13 Jbeta primers. The repertoire was sequenced with immunoSEQ multiplex PCR; TCRdb's copy has only in-frame clones and lacks some. The sample yields 150,000 to 200,000 clones, roughly 81% seen once. Specimen: PBMCs. The chain joins TRBV7-9 to TRBJ2-6, with a tentative D call TRBD1 (5 bases). This TCR was sampled from a girl under 18 in good health and CMV-seropositive. The CDR3 nucleotides read TGTGCCAGCAGCACACAGGTCTCTGGGGCCAACGTCCTGACTTTC. It specifies CASSTQVSGANVLTF.